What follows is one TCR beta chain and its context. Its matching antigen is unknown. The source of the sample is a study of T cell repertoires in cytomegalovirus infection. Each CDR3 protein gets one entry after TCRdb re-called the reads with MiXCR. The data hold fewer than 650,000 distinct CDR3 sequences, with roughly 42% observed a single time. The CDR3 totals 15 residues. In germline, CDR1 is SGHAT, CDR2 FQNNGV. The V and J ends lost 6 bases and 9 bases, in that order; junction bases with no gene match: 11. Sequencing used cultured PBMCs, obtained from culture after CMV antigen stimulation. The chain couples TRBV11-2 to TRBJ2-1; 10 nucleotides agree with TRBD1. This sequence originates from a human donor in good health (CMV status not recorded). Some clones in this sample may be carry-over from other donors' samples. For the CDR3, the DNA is TGTGCCAGCAGGTTCTCAGGGACAGGGGTATTTGAGCAGTTCTTC. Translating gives CASRFSGTGVFEQFF.